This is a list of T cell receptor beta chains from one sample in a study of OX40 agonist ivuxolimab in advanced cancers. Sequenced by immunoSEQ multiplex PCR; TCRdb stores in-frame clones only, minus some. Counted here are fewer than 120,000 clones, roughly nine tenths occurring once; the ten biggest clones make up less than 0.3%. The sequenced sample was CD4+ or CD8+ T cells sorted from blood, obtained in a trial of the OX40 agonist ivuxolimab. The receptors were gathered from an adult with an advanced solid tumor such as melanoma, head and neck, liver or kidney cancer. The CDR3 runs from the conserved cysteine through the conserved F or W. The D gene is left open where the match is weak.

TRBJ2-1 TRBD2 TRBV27 CASSSYPGGLGRRRKFF TGTGCCAGCAGTTCTTACCCTGGGGGACTAGGGCGCCGGAGGAAGTTCTTC
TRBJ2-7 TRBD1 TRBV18 CASSPPGQGLIYEQYF TGTGCCAGCTCACCGCCGGGACAGGGGCTGATCTACGAGCAGTACTTC
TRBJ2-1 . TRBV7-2 CASSLGSFGRNEQFF TGTGCCAGCAGCCTCGGGAGTTTTGGTAGGAATGAGCAGTTCTTC
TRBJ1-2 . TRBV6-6 CASRKTNYGYTF TGTGCCAGCAGGAAGACTAACTATGGCTACACCTTC
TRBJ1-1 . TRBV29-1 CSVDGQNTEAFF TGCAGCGTTGATGGCCAGAACACTGAAGCTTTCTTT
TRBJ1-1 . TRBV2 CASSLLGDQNTEAFF TGTGCCAGCAGCCTCCTCGGGGATCAGAACACTGAAGCTTTCTTT
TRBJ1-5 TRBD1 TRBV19 CASSRQGYGARQPQHF TGTGCCAGTAGTAGACAGGGGTATGGGGCAAGGCAGCCCCAGCATTTT
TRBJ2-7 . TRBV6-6 CASSAPRAARGYEQYF TGTGCCAGCAGCGCTCCCCGAGCAGCCCGGGGCTACGAGCAGTACTTC
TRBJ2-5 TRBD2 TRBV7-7 CASSVTSRGETQYF TGTGCTAGCAGCGTGACTAGCCGTGGGGAGACCCAGTACTTC
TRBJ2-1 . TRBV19 CASSIIQGGREQFF TGTGCCAGTAGCATTATTCAGGGGGGCCGGGAGCAGTTCTTC
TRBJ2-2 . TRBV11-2 CASSLNTGELFF TGTGCCAGCAGCCTCAACACCGGGGAGCTGTTTTTT
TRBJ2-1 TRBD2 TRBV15 CATSRASGSYNEQFF TGTGCCACCAGCAGAGCTAGCGGCTCCTACAATGAGCAGTTCTTC
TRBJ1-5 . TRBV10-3 CAISPVPDRNQPQHF TGTGCCATCAGCCCGGTCCCGGATCGCAATCAGCCCCAGCATTTT
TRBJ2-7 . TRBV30 CAWSHGGSSGGEQYF TGTGCCTGGTCCCATGGGGGATCGTCCGGGGGCGAGCAGTACTTC